This entry is about one T cell receptor (beta chain). The target antigen is unknown. Synthesis of TCR beta cDNA was carried out from approximately 470 ng total RNA with a constant-region primer. Investigators got TCR beta libraries out of three nested multiplex PCR rounds, done with slightly modified ARM-PCR. Both of the initial two PCR rounds ran for about 9 cycles and employed TRBV1-TRBV30 forward primers alongside a C-beta reverse primer. Each CDR3 protein is one row after TCRdb ran MiXCR on the multiplex PCR reads. The sample has approximately 310,000 distinct CDR3 sequences; over 55% are singletons. Germline DNA was also extracted, and blood RNA was taken from unsorted whole blood. The entry originates in a study of tumor-infiltrating lymphocytes in primary liver carcinoma. The wider study: Productive TCRbeta reads per sample were roughly 3.5 to 7.13 million, not differing by tissue.

The CDR3 consists of 14 residues. From germline, CDR1 is SGHAT and CDR2 FQNNGV. Study-level results: Tumor region pairs overlapped more than did tumor-adjacent and tumor-blood pairs. Tumor top-250-clone fractions significantly exceeded those of blood (p = 0.039).

The sequence was obtained from a man aged 40-49 years with primary liver carcinoma and hepatitis B virus infection. Sequences were obtained from peripheral blood. The chain is built from TRBV11-2 and TRBJ1-1, with a tentative D call TRBD1 (6 bases). CDR3 nucleotide sequence: TGTACCAACAAGCGGGGAAGGGGGAATACTGAAGCTTTCTTT. The encoded protein is CTNKRGRGNTEAFF.